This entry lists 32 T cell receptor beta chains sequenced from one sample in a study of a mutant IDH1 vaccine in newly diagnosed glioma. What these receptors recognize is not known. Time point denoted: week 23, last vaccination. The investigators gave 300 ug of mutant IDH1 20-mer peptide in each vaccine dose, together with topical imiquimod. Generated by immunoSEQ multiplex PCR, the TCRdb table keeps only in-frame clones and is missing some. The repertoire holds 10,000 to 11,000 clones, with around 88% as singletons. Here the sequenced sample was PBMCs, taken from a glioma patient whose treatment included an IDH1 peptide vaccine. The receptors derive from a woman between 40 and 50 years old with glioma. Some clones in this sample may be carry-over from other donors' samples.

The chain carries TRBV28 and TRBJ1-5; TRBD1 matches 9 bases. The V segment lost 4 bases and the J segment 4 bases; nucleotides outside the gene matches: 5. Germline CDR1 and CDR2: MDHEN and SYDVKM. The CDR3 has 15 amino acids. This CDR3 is CASSSPGQGNQPQHF. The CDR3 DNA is TGTGCCAGCAGTTCCCCGGGACAGGGAAATCAGCCCCAGCATTTT.

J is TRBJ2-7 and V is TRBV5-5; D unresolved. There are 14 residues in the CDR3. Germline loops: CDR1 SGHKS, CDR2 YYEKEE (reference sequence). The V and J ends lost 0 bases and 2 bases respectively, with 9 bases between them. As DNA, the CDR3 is TGTGCCAGCAGCTTGGGTACGGCAGCCTACGAGCAGTACTTC. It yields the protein CASSLGTAAYEQYF.

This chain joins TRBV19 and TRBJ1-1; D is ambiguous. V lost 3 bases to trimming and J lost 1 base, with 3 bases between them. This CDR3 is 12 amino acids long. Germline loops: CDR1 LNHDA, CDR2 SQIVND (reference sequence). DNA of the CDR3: TGTGCCAGTAGTATCCCGAACACTGAAGCTTTCTTT. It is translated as CASSIPNTEAFF.

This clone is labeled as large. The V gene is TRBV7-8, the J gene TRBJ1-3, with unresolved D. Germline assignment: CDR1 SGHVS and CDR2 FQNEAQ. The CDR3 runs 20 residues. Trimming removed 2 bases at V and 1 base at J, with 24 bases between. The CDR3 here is CASSLFETLSLGKSGNTIYF. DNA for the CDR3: TGTGCCAGCAGCTTATTCGAGACCTTATCTCTTGGGAAGTCTGGAAACACCATATATTTT. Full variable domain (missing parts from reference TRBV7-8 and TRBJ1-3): GAGVSQSPRYKVAKRGQDVALRCDPISGHVSLFWYQQALGQGPEFLTYFQNEAQLDKSGLPSDRFFAERPEGSVSTLKIQRTQQEDSAVYLCASSLFETLSLGKSGNTIYFGEGSWLTVV.

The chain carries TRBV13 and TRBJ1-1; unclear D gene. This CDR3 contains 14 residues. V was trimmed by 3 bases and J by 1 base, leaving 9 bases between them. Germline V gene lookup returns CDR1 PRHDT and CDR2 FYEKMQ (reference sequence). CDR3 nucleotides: TGTGCCAGCAGCTTCAGTGCCCCGAACACTGAAGCTTTCTTT. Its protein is CASSFSAPNTEAFF.

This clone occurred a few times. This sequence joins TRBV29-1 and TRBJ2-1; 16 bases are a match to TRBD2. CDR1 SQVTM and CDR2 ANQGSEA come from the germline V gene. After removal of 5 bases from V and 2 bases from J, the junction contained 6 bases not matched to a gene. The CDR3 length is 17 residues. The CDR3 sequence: CSVTGLAGGPPYNEQFF. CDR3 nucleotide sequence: TGCAGCGTTACGGGACTAGCGGGAGGGCCACCCTACAATGAGCAGTTCTTC.

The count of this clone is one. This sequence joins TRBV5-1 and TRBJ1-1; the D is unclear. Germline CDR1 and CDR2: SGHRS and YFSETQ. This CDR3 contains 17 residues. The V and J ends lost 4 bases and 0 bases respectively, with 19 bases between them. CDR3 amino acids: CASSKPGQGRLNTEAFF. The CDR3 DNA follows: TGCGCCAGCAGCAAACCGGGCCAAGGGAGACTGAACACTGAAGCTTTCTTT.

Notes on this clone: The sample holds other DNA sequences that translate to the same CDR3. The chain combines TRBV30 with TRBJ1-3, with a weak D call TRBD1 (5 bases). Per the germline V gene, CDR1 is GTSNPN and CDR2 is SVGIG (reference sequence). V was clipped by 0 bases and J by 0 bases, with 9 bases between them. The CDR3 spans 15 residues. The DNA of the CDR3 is TGTGCCTGGAGTGTCGGGGGGAGCTCTGGAAACACCATATATTTT. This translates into CAWSVGGSSGNTIYF. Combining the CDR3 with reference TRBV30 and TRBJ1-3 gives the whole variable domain SQTIHQWPATLVQPVGSPLSLECTVEGTSNPNLYWYRQAAGRGLQLLFYSVGIGQISSEVPQNLSASRPQDRQFILSSKKLLLSDSGFYLCAWSVGGSSGNTIYFGEGSWLTVV.

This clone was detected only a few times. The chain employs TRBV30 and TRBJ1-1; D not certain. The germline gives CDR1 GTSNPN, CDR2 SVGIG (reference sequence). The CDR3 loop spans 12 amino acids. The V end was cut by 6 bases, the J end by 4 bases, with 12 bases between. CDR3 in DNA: TGTGCCTGCAGATTGGTTGGCACTGAAGCTTTCTTT. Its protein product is CACRLVGTEAFF. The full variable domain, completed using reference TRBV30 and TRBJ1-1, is SQTIHQWPATLVQPVGSPLSLECTVEGTSNPNLYWYRQAAGRGLQLLFYSVGIGQISSEVPQNLSASRPQDRQFILSSKKLLLSDSGFYLCACRLVGTEAFFGQGTRLTVV.

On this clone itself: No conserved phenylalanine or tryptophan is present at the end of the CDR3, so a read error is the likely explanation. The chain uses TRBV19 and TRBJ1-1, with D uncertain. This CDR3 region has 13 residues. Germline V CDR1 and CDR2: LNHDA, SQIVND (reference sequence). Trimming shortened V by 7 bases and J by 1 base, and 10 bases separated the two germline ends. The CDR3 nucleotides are TGTGCCAGTATTCATTTAGCGAACACTGAAGCTTTCTTG. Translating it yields CASIHLANTEAFL.

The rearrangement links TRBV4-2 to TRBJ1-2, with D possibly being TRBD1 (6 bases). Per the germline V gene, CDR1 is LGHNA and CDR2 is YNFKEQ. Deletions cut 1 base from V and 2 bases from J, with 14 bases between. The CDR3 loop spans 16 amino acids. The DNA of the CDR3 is TGTGCCAGCAGCCAAGGGGGGAACAGGGAGAACTATGGCTACACCTTC. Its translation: CASSQGGNRENYGYTF.

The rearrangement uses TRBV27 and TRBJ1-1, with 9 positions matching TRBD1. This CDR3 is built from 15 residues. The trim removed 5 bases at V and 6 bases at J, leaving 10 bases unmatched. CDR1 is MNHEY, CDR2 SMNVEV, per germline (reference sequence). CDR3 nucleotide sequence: TGTGCCAGCAGTCCCGGGACAGGGTTCAGCGCTGAAGCTTTCTTT. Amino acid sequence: CASSPGTGFSAEAFF.

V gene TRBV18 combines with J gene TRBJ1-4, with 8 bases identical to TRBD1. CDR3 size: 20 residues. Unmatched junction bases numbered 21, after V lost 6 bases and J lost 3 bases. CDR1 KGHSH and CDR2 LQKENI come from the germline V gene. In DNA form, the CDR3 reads TGTGCCAGCTCCCGAATCCCCCGGGACAGGAAGGGTCAGGCTAATGAAAAACTGTTTTTT. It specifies CASSRIPRDRKGQANEKLFF. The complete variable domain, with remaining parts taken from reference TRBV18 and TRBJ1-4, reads NAGVMQNPRHLVRRRGQEARLRCSPMKGHSHVYWYRQLPEEGLKFMVYLQKENIIDESGMPKERFSAEFPKEGPSILRIQQVVRGDSAAYFCASSRIPRDRKGQANEKLFFGSGTQLSVL.

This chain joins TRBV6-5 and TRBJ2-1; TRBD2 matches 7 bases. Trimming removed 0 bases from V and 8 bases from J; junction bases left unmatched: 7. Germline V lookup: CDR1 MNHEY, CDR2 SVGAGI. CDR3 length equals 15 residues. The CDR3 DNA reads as TGTGCCAGCAGTTACTCGGGGCGGGGGTTTCATGAGCAGTTCTTC. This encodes CASSYSGRGFHEQFF.

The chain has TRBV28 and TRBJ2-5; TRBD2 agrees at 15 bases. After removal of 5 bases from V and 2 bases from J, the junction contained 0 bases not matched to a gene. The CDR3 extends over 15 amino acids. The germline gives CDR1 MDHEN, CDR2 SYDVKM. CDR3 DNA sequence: TGTGCCAGCAGTGGACTAGCGGGAGGGCAAGAGACCCAGTACTTC. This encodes CASSGLAGGQETQYF.

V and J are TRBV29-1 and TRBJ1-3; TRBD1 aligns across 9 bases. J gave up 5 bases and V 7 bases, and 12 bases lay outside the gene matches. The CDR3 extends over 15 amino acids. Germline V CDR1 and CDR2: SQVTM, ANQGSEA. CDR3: CSAEGFGQGRNTIYF. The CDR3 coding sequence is TGCAGCGCCGAAGGGTTTGGACAGGGGAGAAACACCATATATTTT.

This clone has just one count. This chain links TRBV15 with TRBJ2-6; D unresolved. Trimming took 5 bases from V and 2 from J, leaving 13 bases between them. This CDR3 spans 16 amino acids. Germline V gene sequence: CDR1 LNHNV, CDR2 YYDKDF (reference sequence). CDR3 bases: TGTGCCACCAGCCCTCGGGTTGGGACTGGGGCCAACGTCCTGACTTTC. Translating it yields CATSPRVGTGANVLTF.

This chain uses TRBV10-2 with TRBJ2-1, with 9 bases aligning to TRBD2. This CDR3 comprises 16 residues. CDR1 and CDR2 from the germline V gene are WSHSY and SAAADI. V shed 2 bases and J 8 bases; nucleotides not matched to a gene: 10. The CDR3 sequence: CASSERLAGNKDEQFF. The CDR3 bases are TGCGCCAGCAGTGAGAGGCTAGCGGGAAATAAGGATGAGCAGTTCTTC.

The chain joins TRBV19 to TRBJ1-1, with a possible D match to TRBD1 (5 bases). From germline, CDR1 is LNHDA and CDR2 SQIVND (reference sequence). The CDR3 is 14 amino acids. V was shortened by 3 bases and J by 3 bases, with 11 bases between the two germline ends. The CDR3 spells CASSIRQGYTEAFF. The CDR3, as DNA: TGTGCCAGTAGTATCAGGCAGGGTTACACTGAAGCTTTCTTT.

The CDR3 DNA is TGTGCCAGCCGAAAGACTTTCAGCTCCTACAATGAGCAGTTCTTC. Translated: CASRKTFSSYNEQFF. V usage is TRBV6-5 and J usage is TRBJ2-1; D gene ambiguous. V was pared by 8 bases and J by 0 bases, with 14 bases between. CDR1 and CDR2 (germline): MNHEY, SVGAGI. This CDR3 comprises 15 residues.

The CDR3 protein is CASGTGIGYGYTF. CDR3 nucleotides: TGCGCCAGCGGAACAGGGATCGGCTATGGCTACACCTTC. The rearrangement uses TRBV5-1 and TRBJ1-2; D is possibly TRBD1 (6 bases). The CDR3 has 13 amino acids. Trimming stripped 7 bases from V and 4 bases from J, with 14 bases between. Germline CDR1 and CDR2: SGHRS and YFSETQ.

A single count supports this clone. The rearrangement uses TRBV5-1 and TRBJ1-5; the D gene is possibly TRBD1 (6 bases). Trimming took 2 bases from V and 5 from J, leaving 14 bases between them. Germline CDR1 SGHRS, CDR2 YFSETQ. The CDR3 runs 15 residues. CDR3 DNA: TGCGCCAGCAGCTTCGCGGGACAACCTGATCAGCCCCAGCATTTT. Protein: CASSFAGQPDQPQHF.

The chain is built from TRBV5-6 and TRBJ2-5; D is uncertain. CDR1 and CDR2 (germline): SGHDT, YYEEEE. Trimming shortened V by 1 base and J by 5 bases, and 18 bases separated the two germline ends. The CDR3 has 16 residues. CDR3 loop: CASSLRSGIIRETQYF. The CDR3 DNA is TGTGCCAGCAGCTTGAGGTCAGGCATCATCAGGGAGACCCAGTACTTC.

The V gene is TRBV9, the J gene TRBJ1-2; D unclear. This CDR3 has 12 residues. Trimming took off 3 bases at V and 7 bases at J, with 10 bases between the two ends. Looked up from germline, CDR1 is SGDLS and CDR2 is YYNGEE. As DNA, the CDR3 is TGTGCCAGCAGCGCCACGAGGCGTGGCTACACCTTC. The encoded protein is CASSATRRGYTF.

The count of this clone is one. The CDR3 protein is CALKPQETDTQYF. As DNA, the CDR3 is TGTGCCCTAAAACCCCAGGAAACAGATACGCAGTATTTT. V is TRBV10-3 and J is TRBJ2-3; D is uncertain. The CDR3 totals 13 residues. V lost 11 bases to trimming and J lost 3 bases, with 15 bases between them. Germline CDR1 ENHRY, CDR2 SYGVKD.

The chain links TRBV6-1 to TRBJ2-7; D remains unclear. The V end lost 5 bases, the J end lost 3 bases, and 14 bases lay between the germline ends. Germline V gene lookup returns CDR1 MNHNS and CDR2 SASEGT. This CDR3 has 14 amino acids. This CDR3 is CASSPPPVLYEQYF. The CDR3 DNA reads TGTGCCAGCAGTCCCCCGCCTGTTCTCTACGAGCAGTACTTC.

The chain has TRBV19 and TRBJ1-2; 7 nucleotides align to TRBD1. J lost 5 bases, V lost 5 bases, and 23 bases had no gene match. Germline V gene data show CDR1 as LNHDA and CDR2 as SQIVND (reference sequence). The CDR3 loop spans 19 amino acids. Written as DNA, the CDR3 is TGTGCCAGTAGTGTCTGGGACAGCTTCTCTACTCCCAGCTTGTATGGCTACACCTTC. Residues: CASSVWDSFSTPSLYGYTF.

CDR3 sequence reads: CASSPWTGANTEAFF. CDR3 sequence (DNA): TGTGCCAGCAGCCCCTGGACAGGAGCTAACACTGAAGCTTTCTTT. V gene TRBV7-9 combines with J gene TRBJ1-1, with TRBD1 matching 7 bases. Germline-derived CDR1 and CDR2 are SEHNR and FQNEAQ (reference sequence). CDR3 length: 15 amino acids. Losses at the gene ends were 5 bases for V and 2 bases for J; bases not matched to a gene: 8.

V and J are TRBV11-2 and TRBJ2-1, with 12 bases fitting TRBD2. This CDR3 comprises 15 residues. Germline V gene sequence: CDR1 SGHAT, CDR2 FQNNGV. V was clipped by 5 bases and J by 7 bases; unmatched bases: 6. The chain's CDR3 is CASSVTSGSRNEQFF. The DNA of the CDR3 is TGTGCCAGCAGCGTGACTAGCGGGAGCCGGAATGAGCAGTTCTTC. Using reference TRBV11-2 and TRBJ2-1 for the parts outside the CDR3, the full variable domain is EAGVAQSPRYKIIEKRQSVAFWCNPISGHATLYWYQQILGQGPKLLIQFQNNGVVDDSQLPKDRFSAERLKGVDSTLKIQPAKLEDSAVYLCASSVTSGSRNEQFFGPGTRLTVL.

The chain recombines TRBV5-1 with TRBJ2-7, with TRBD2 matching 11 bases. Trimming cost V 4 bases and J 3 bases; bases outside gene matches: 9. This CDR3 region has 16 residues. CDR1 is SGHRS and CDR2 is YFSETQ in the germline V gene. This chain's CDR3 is CASSTNGGTSGYEQYF. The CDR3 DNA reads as TGCGCCAGCAGCACCAACGGCGGGACTAGCGGCTACGAGCAGTACTTC.

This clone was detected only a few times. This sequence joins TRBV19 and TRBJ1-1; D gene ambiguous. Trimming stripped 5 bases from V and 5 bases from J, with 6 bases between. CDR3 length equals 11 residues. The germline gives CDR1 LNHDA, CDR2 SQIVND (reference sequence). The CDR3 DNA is TGTGCCAGTAGTTGGGGAACTGAAGCTTTCTTT. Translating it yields CASSWGTEAFF. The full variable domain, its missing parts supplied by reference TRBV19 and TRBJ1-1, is DGGITQSPKYLFRKEGQNVTLSCEQNLNHDAMYWYRQDPGQGLRLIYYSQIVNDFQKGDIAEGYSVSREKKESFPLTVTSAQKNPTAFYLCASSWGTEAFFGQGTRLTVV.

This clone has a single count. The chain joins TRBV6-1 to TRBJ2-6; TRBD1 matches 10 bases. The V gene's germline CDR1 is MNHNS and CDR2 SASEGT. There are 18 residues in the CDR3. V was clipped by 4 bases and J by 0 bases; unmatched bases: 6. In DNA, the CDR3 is TGTGCCAGCAGTGGGATCCGGACAGGGGGCTCTGGGGCCAACGTCCTGACTTTC. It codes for CASSGIRTGGSGANVLTF.